Listed here are 10 T cell receptor beta chains from one sample, sequenced in a study of blood T cells in healthy people across ages. A second about 7 to 11 cycle PCR used barcoded and J-beta primers. TCRdb called the 5' RACE reads again in MiXCR, with one record for every CDR3 protein. The repertoire has approximately 810,000 distinct CDR3 sequences, under 40% of them found once; the top ten carry 10% to 15%. Sample: blood. The receptors were gathered from a man younger than 35 in good health.

The sample holds many counts of this clonotype. The rearrangement links TRBV13 to TRBJ1-2; 8 bases are a match to TRBD1. The ends lost 5 bases at V and 7 bases at J; junction bases unmatched: 9. From germline, CDR1 is PRHDT and CDR2 FYEKMQ (reference sequence). The CDR3 contains 14 residues. The CDR3 region has the DNA TGTGCCAGCAGCATCCCGGACAGGGTAACTGGCTACACCTTC. It yields the protein CASSIPDRVTGYTF.

This clonotype has more than one count but fewer than ten. The rearrangement links TRBV20-1 to TRBJ1-5; TRBD1 is a possible D gene (5 bases). CDR3 size: 15 residues. Per the germline V gene, CDR1 is DFQATT and CDR2 is SNEGSKA (reference sequence). V lost 5 bases, J lost 2 bases, and 16 bases lay in between. CDR3 loop: CSAEGWEMGNQPQHF. The CDR3 DNA reads TGCAGTGCTGAGGGGTGGGAGATGGGCAATCAGCCCCAGCATTTT.

The chain uses TRBV5-1 and TRBJ2-2, with D unresolved. The CDR3 is 15 residues long. Germline V gene data show CDR1 as SGHRS and CDR2 as YFSETQ. Trimming left V 3 bases short and J 0 bases short, with 9 bases between. In nucleotides, the CDR3 is TGCGCCAGCAGCTGGTCGGGCGCGAACACCGGGGAGCTGTTTTTT. Amino acid sequence: CASSWSGANTGELFF.

CDR3 DNA sequence: TGCAGTGCTAGAGAGGTCAGGGGGACCGAAGGGCCCCAGCATTTT. Residues: CSAREVRGTEGPQHF. The rearrangement links TRBV20-1 to TRBJ1-5, with 7 bases matching TRBD1. The CDR3 runs to 15 residues. J gave up 9 bases and V 0 bases, and 11 bases lay outside the gene matches. Germline V lookup: CDR1 DFQATT, CDR2 SNEGSKA (reference sequence).

Comment on this clonotype: Given a much more abundant clone one base away, this may be a read error. The V gene is TRBV15, the J gene TRBJ2-3; D perhaps matches TRBD1 (6 bases). Germline V CDR1 and CDR2: LNHNV, YYDKDF (reference sequence). The CDR3 totals 15 residues. The CDR3 here is CATSRDIARTDTRYF. The CDR3 bases are TGTGCCACCAGCAGAGACATCGCTAGGACAGATACGCGGTATTTT.

V usage is TRBV20-1 and J usage is TRBJ1-1; the D is unclear. The V end lost 5 bases, the J end lost 7 bases, and 20 bases lay between the germline ends. The CDR3 runs to 14 residues. The V gene's germline CDR1 is DFQATT and CDR2 SNEGSKA (reference sequence). CDR3 nucleotide sequence: TGCAGTGCTTGTATGGGTGCGGGAACGCTTGAAGCTTTCTTT. It codes for CSACMGAGTLEAFF.

Only a few counts were recorded for this clonotype. The J gene is TRBJ1-2, the V gene TRBV6-6; 7 positions agree with TRBD1. Germline V gene data show CDR1 as MNHNY and CDR2 as SVGAGI (reference sequence). This CDR3 has 14 amino acids. The V gene end was trimmed by 6 bases and the J gene end by 3 bases; junction bases not matched to a gene: 7. CDR3 DNA: TGTGCCAGCAGAAGCAGGGGGAAAGACTATGGCTACACCTTC. It codes for CASRSRGKDYGYTF.

The chain employs TRBV7-2 and TRBJ2-3; no definite D call. Trimming pared 3 bases from V and 3 bases from J, leaving 7 bases between. The CDR3 length is 13 residues. Germline CDR1 is SGHTA and CDR2 is FQGNSA. The CDR3, as DNA: TGTGCCAGCAGCTTGCTAAGGACAGATACGCAGTATTTT. Its translation is CASSLLRTDTQYF.

The chain employs TRBV11-2 and TRBJ1-3, with TRBD1 as a possible D gene (5 bases). CDR3 length equals 15 residues. CDR1 is SGHAT, CDR2 FQNNGV, per germline. The V and J ends lost 5 bases and 8 bases respectively, with 19 bases between them. In nucleotides, the CDR3 is TGTGCCAGCAGCGCAAGCCGGGACTCAATTTACACCATATATTTT. It yields the protein CASSASRDSIYTIYF.

This clonotype was counted once. This chain joins TRBV4-1 and TRBJ2-3; D ambiguous. Trimming took off 4 bases at V and 7 bases at J, with 12 bases between the two ends. This CDR3 contains 13 residues. CDR1 and CDR2 (germline): MGHRA, YSYEKL. CDR3 coding DNA: TGCGCCAGCAGCCTCCTCCACGGAAATACGCAGTATTTT. Protein product: CASSLLHGNTQYF.